A single sample is the source of the 10 T cell receptor beta chains below, sequenced in a study of blood T cell repertoires in COVID-19. Profiling relied on immunoSEQ multiplex PCR, and the TCRdb table lists in-frame clones only, not all of them. The sample consists of under 200,000 clones, roughly 85% of them appearing once. The sample was peripheral blood. The receptors come from a man in his 60s with active or convalescent COVID-19.

The CDR3 spells CASKYRLTGGGYTF. CDR3 nucleotides: TGTGCCAGCAAATACCGGTTGACAGGTGGGGGCTACACCTTC. The chain is built from TRBV6-5 and TRBJ1-2; tentatively, D is TRBD1 (6 bases). Germline CDR1 and CDR2: MNHEY and SVGAGI. The CDR3 has 14 residues. V lost 7 bases, J lost 8 bases, and 20 bases lay in between.

The V and J genes are TRBV5-1 and TRBJ2-7; TRBD1 might be the D (6 bases). The V gene's germline CDR1 is SGHRS and CDR2 YFSETQ. The ends were cut back, 2 bases at V and 5 bases at J, with 14 bases in the middle. This CDR3 spans 14 amino acids. CDR3 bases: TGCGCCAGCAGCTTCAGGGGAGCTAGGGACGAGCAGTACTTC. Protein: CASSFRGARDEQYF.

The gene calls are TRBV30 and TRBJ2-3; 7 bases are shared with TRBD1. Germline V gene data show CDR1 as GTSNPN and CDR2 as SVGIG (reference sequence). Trimming at V came to 4 bases and at J to 1 base, leaving 14 bases not matched to a gene. The CDR3 is 17 residues long. CDR3: CAWKSPVYRGGTDTQYF. In DNA form, the CDR3 reads TGTGCCTGGAAATCCCCAGTCTACAGGGGTGGCACAGATACGCAGTATTTT.

This chain links TRBV18 with TRBJ1-5, with D uncertain. V lost 3 bases and J 0 bases, leaving 12 bases between the germline ends. The germline gives CDR1 KGHSH, CDR2 LQKENI. This CDR3 has 16 residues. The CDR3 loop reads CASSPWEALSNQPQHF. In nucleotides, the CDR3 is TGTGCCAGCTCACCTTGGGAGGCTCTTAGCAATCAGCCCCAGCATTTT.

The chain uses TRBV3-1 (or the pseudogene TRBV3-2) and TRBJ1-4, with no clear D. With 1 base removed from V and 4 bases from J, the gap between germline ends came to 7 bases. Germline V gene sequence: CDR1 LGHDT, CDR2 YNNKEL (reference sequence). The CDR3 is 14 residues long. As DNA, the CDR3 is TGTGCCAGCAGCCAAGGGTCCAGTAATGAAAAACTGTTTTTT. Translation gives CASSQGSSNEKLFF.

This rearrangement joins TRBV3-1 (or the pseudogene TRBV3-2) to TRBJ1-5, with D perhaps TRBD1 (6 bases). V lost 4 bases and J lost 1, with 11 bases in between. In germline, CDR1 is LGHDT, CDR2 YNNKEL (reference sequence). The CDR3 contains 15 residues. The CDR3 here is CASSPRGASNQPQHF. The DNA of the CDR3 is TGTGCCAGCAGCCCTCGGGGGGCCAGCAATCAGCCCCAGCATTTT.

The rearrangement uses TRBV12-1 and TRBJ1-1; TRBD1, the D gene given by the table, was not confirmed from the DNA. TRBV12-1 is a documented pseudogene. The CDR3 extends over 18 amino acids. Here the CDR3 DNA reads TGTGCCAGCAGCCCCTGCCCGTGGGCAGGGCTTCGGGACACTGAAGCTTTCTTT. As protein: CASSPCPWAGLRDTEAFF.

The rearrangement uses TRBV6-5 and TRBJ2-3; D remains unclear. Trimming took off 7 bases at V and 3 bases at J, with 8 bases between the two ends. The V gene's germline CDR1 is MNHEY and CDR2 SVGAGI. This CDR3 contains 12 residues. The CDR3 bases are TGTGCCAGCATTCCTTTGACAGATACGCAGTATTTT. It is translated as CASIPLTDTQYF.

This rearrangement joins TRBV7-7 to TRBJ2-7; 9 nucleotides line up with TRBD1. Losses at the gene ends were 3 bases for V and 2 bases for J; bases not matched to a gene: 5. CDR1 and CDR2 from the germline V gene are SSHAT and FNYEAQ (reference sequence). CDR3 length: 15 amino acids. The CDR3 protein is CASSLGQGETYEQYF. In DNA, the CDR3 is TGTGCCAGCAGCTTGGGACAGGGTGAAACCTACGAGCAGTACTTC.

V gene TRBV29-1 combines with J gene TRBJ1-2; unclear D gene. The CDR3 is made up of 12 amino acids. Trimming took off 3 bases at V and 3 bases at J, with 8 bases between the two ends. Germline V CDR1 and CDR2: SQVTM, ANQGSEA. The CDR3 region is CSVDPGYYGYTF. CDR3 nucleotides: TGCAGCGTTGACCCCGGGTACTATGGCTACACCTTC.